These 26 T cell receptor beta chains originate from one sample sequenced in a study of blood T cell repertoires in COVID-19. The assay was immunoSEQ multiplex PCR, and TCRdb's table has in-frame clones only and misses some. Here the sample spans more than 75,000 clones, more than 80% being singletons. The sequenced sample was peripheral blood. The receptor set was obtained from a middle-aged man with COVID-19, enrolled during active disease.

The chain has TRBV9 and TRBJ1-1; 8 bases map to TRBD1. CDR1 SGDLS and CDR2 YYNGEE come from the germline V gene. With V trimmed by 0 bases and J by 1 base, 5 bases remained unmatched. This CDR3 region has 16 residues. The CDR3 here is CASSVDQGARNTEAFF. The CDR3 nucleotides are TGTGCCAGCAGCGTAGATCAGGGGGCACGGAACACTGAAGCTTTCTTT.

The V gene is TRBV3-1 (or the pseudogene TRBV3-2), the J gene TRBJ1-6; perhaps TRBD1 as D (5 bases). This CDR3 comprises 13 residues. V dropped 4 bases and J dropped 6 bases, with 7 bases sitting between them. The V gene's germline CDR1 is LGHDT and CDR2 YNNKEL (reference sequence). CDR3 residues: CASSPDSNSPLHF. In nucleotides, the CDR3 is TGTGCCAGCAGCCCCGACAGTAATTCACCCCTCCACTTT.

The chain combines TRBV10-3 with TRBJ1-6, with D possibly matching TRBD1 (5 bases). CDR1 is ENHRY, CDR2 SYGVKD, per germline. Deletions cut 0 bases from V and 10 bases from J, with 13 bases between. The CDR3 consists of 15 residues. CDR3 protein: CAISESAGFISPLHF. DNA of the CDR3: TGTGCCATCAGTGAGTCAGCAGGGTTTATATCACCCCTCCACTTT.

The chain links TRBV7-9 to TRBJ1-2; tentative D call: TRBD1 (6 bases). The CDR3 totals 13 residues. V dropped 6 bases and J dropped 3 bases, with 11 bases sitting between them. From germline, CDR1 is SEHNR and CDR2 FQNEAQ (reference sequence). CDR3 coding DNA: TGTGCCAGCAGTCTCGAGGGGGACTATGGCTACACCTTC. Encoded protein: CASSLEGDYGYTF.

This clone was counted a single time. This rearrangement joins TRBV15 to TRBJ2-5; possible D gene TRBD2, 6 bases. Trimming removed 3 bases from V and 4 bases from J, with 18 bases in between. This CDR3 is built from 16 residues. Per the germline V gene, CDR1 is LNHNV and CDR2 is YYDKDF (reference sequence). DNA for the CDR3: TGTGCCACCAGCAGGGGCGGAGGAGGGTCTAGAGAGACCCAGTACTTC. Amino acids: CATSRGGGGSRETQYF.

J is TRBJ1-2 and V is TRBV9; possible D gene TRBD1, 6 bases. Trimming left V 6 bases short and J 0 bases short, with 12 bases between. The CDR3 has 14 amino acids. Germline CDR1 reads SGDLS; CDR2 reads YYNGEE. This CDR3 reads CASTTQGANYGYTF. In DNA, the CDR3 is TGTGCCAGCACTACACAGGGTGCTAACTATGGCTACACCTTC.

The chain employs TRBV7-9 and TRBJ1-5; TRBD1 agrees at 10 bases. The J segment lost 4 bases and the V segment lost 4 bases, leaving 4 bases of the junction unmatched. This CDR3 comprises 15 residues. Germline-derived CDR1 and CDR2 are SEHNR and FQNEAQ (reference sequence). The chain's CDR3 is CASSSRQGANQPQHF. The DNA of the CDR3 is TGTGCCAGCAGCTCCCGACAGGGGGCGAATCAGCCCCAGCATTTT.

V and J are TRBV6-5 and TRBJ2-3; 7 bases match TRBD1. Germline lookup yields CDR1 MNHEY and CDR2 SVGAGI. This CDR3 has 15 amino acids. The trim removed 2 bases at V and 3 bases at J, leaving 5 bases unmatched. In nucleotides, the CDR3 is TGTGCCAGCAGTTACGGGGCAGGGGGTACAGATACGCAGTATTTT. Its protein product is CASSYGAGGTDTQYF.

This chain links TRBV20-1 with TRBJ2-3, with D perhaps TRBD2 (7 bases). This CDR3 spans 14 amino acids. Germline CDR1 is DFQATT and CDR2 is SNEGSKA (reference sequence). The V gene lost 3 bases and the J gene lost 5 bases, with 15 bases spanning the gap. The CDR3 DNA is TGCAGTGCTAGTAGAGGGGGGGCCATAGATACGCAGTATTTT. Residues: CSASRGGAIDTQYF.

The chain employs TRBV27 and TRBJ1-5, with TRBD1 matching over 7 bases. Germline V lookup: CDR1 MNHEY, CDR2 SMNVEV (reference sequence). V trimming: 3 bases; J trimming: 7 bases; junction bases outside the gene matches: 3. This CDR3 region has 13 residues. CDR3: CASSLTGWQPQHF. The CDR3 bases are TGTGCCAGCAGTTTGACAGGGTGGCAGCCCCAGCATTTT.

In DNA, the CDR3 is TGTGCCAGCAGCCTGGATCGGCGGGCCCAACGGGCCTACTTC. Encoded protein: CASSLDRRAQRAYF. The chain joins TRBV11-1 to TRBJ2-7; tentative D call: TRBD2 (5 bases). Deletions cut 5 bases from V and 13 bases from J, with 24 bases between. Germline V lookup: CDR1 SGHAT, CDR2 FQDESV (reference sequence). The CDR3 consists of 14 residues. The variable domain in full, completed from reference TRBV11-1 and TRBJ2-7, reads EAEVAQSPRYKITEKSQAVAFWCDPISGHATLYWYRQILGQGPELLVQFQDESVVDDSQLPKDRFSAERLKGVDSTLKIQPAELGDSAMYLCASSLDRRAQRAYFGPGTRLTVT.

The chain uses TRBV30 and TRBJ1-3, with TRBD1 as a possible D gene (5 bases). Trimming shortened V by 5 bases and J by 2 bases, and 16 bases separated the two germline ends. Germline values: CDR1 GTSNPN, CDR2 SVGIG (reference sequence). The CDR3 extends over 15 amino acids. CDR3 in DNA: TGTGCCTGGTCAGCGATGGGGCAGCCTGGAAACACCATATATTTT. Amino acid sequence: CAWSAMGQPGNTIYF.

The gene calls are TRBV4-3 and TRBJ2-3, with TRBD2 identical over 14 bases. The V and J ends lost 2 bases and 4 bases, in that order; junction bases with no gene match: 5. Germline CDR1 is LGHNA and CDR2 is YSLEER. CDR3 length: 17 residues. The CDR3 protein is CASSQRLAGGPPDTQYF. CDR3 DNA: TGCGCCAGCAGCCAAAGACTAGCGGGGGGGCCACCAGATACGCAGTATTTT.

Turning to this clone: Additional DNA sequences in this sample encode the identical CDR3. This rearrangement joins TRBV19 to TRBJ2-1; TRBD2 agrees at 8 bases. The CDR3 sequence is 15 residues long. J gave up 4 bases and V 3 bases, and 5 bases lay outside the gene matches. CDR1 LNHDA and CDR2 SQIVND come from the germline V gene (reference sequence). The CDR3 nucleotides read TGTGCCAGTAGTATCTCCGGGGGGGAATACAATGAGCAGTTCTTC. It is translated as CASSISGGEYNEQFF.

The gene calls are TRBV6-4 and TRBJ2-7; 9 bases match TRBD2. Germline V gene sequence: CDR1 MRHNA, CDR2 SNTAGT. Trimming cost V 6 bases and J 2 bases; bases outside gene matches: 11. The CDR3 extends over 16 amino acids. The CDR3 region has the DNA TGTGCCAGCAGAGGTGGGAATAGCGGGGGAGCCTACGAGCAGTACTTC. Translated: CASRGGNSGGAYEQYF.

The CDR3 sequence: CASSKRTGLAEAFF. The CDR3 bases are TGTGCCAGCAGCAAGCGGACAGGTTTGGCTGAAGCTTTCTTT. The V gene is TRBV21-1, the J gene TRBJ1-1; no check of the table's D call, TRBD1, against the DNA was made. TRBV21-1 corresponds to a pseudogene. The CDR3 spans 14 residues.

V and J are TRBV4-1 and TRBJ1-2; TRBD1 agrees at 8 bases. V lost 0 bases to trimming and J lost 4 bases; unmatched junction nucleotides: 7. The CDR3 runs to 16 residues. CDR1 is MGHRA and CDR2 is YSYEKL in the germline V gene. CDR3 bases: TGCGCCAGCAGCCAAGATAGGGACAGGTCTGGCTATGGCTACACCTTC. Its protein product is CASSQDRDRSGYGYTF.

The rearrangement links TRBV4-1 to TRBJ2-2; TRBD2 might be the D (5 bases). Looked up from germline, CDR1 is MGHRA and CDR2 is YSYEKL. The CDR3 runs to 17 residues. Trimming shortened V by 6 bases and J by 2 bases, and 19 bases separated the two germline ends. The CDR3 spells CASRQIGRTGNTGELFF. In nucleotides, the CDR3 is TGCGCCAGCAGACAGATAGGCCGGACGGGAAACACCGGGGAGCTGTTTTTT.

The chain has TRBV15 and TRBJ2-5, with 9 nucleotides matching TRBD2. The length of the CDR3 is 15 residues. Germline CDR1 and CDR2: LNHNV and YYDKDF (reference sequence). Trimming at V came to 5 bases and at J to 5 bases, leaving 9 bases not matched to a gene. In DNA, the CDR3 is TGTGCCACCAGCGGGGGGACTAGCCGGCGGGAGACCCAGTACTTC. Translating it yields CATSGGTSRRETQYF.

Only a few counts were recorded for this clone. The rearrangement uses TRBV28 and TRBJ1-2, with 8 bases identical to TRBD1. Germline lookup yields CDR1 MDHEN and CDR2 SYDVKM. The trim removed 7 bases at V and 6 bases at J, leaving 4 bases unmatched. CDR3 size: 12 residues. The CDR3 DNA sequence: TGTGCCAGCACGGACAGGGCGAATGGCTACACCTTC. This gives the protein CASTDRANGYTF.

The chain is built from TRBV5-1 and TRBJ1-1; maybe TRBD1 (6 bases). The length of the CDR3 is 12 residues. The germline gives CDR1 SGHRS, CDR2 YFSETQ. The ends were cut back, 4 bases at V and 7 bases at J, with 11 bases in the middle. The CDR3: CASSLGGFEAFF. The CDR3 coding sequence is TGCGCCAGCAGCCTAGGGGGATTTGAAGCTTTCTTT.

The V and J genes are TRBV27 and TRBJ2-7; 7 bases agree with TRBD2. The CDR3 covers 15 residues. Germline assignment: CDR1 MNHEY and CDR2 SMNVEV (reference sequence). Trimming at V came to 3 bases and at J to 0 bases, leaving 5 bases not matched to a gene. The CDR3 loop is CASSFAAGYSYEQYF. The CDR3 nucleotides read TGTGCCAGCAGTTTTGCAGCGGGGTACTCCTACGAGCAGTACTTC.

This rearrangement joins TRBV12-3 or TRBV12-4 to TRBJ1-1; 8 nucleotides match TRBD1. The CDR3 contains 12 residues. The V and J ends lost 5 bases and 7 bases, in that order; junction bases with no gene match: 3. CDR3 in DNA: TGTGCCAGCAGTAGACAGGGGTTTGAAGCTTTCTTT. Translating it yields CASSRQGFEAFF.

The chain uses TRBV5-1 and TRBJ2-2; 7 bases map to TRBD1. After removal of 0 bases from V and 5 bases from J, the junction contained 4 bases not matched to a gene. The CDR3 is 15 amino acids. Germline lookup yields CDR1 SGHRS and CDR2 YFSETQ. The CDR3 bases are TGCGCCAGCAGCTTGGACGGACAGGAAACCGGGGAGCTGTTTTTT. Protein sequence: CASSLDGQETGELFF.

The chain uses TRBV5-4 and TRBJ2-5, with D possibly TRBD1 on 5 matching bases. Per germline, CDR1 SGHNT and CDR2 YYREEE (reference sequence). The CDR3 spans 13 residues. Trimming removed 2 bases at V and 7 bases at J, with 12 bases between. CDR3 sequence (DNA): TGTGCCAGCAGCTTCGACAGCTCGGTGACCCAGTACTTC. Translated: CASSFDSSVTQYF. The full variable domain, with the rest looked up from reference TRBV5-4 and TRBJ2-5, is ETGVTQSPTHLIKTRGQQVTLRCSSQSGHNTVSWYQQALGQGPQFIFQYYREEENGRGNFPPRFSGLQFPNYSSELNVNALELDDSALYLCASSFDSSVTQYFGPGTRLLVL.

V gene TRBV11-1 combines with J gene TRBJ1-1; D might be TRBD1 (5 bases). Germline V gene data show CDR1 as SGHAT and CDR2 as FQDESV (reference sequence). The CDR3 spans 14 residues. The V end lost 2 bases, the J end lost 1 base, and 8 bases lay between the germline ends. The CDR3: CASSLWGGNTEAFF. CDR3 in DNA: TGTGCCAGCAGCTTATGGGGGGGGAACACTGAAGCTTTCTTT.